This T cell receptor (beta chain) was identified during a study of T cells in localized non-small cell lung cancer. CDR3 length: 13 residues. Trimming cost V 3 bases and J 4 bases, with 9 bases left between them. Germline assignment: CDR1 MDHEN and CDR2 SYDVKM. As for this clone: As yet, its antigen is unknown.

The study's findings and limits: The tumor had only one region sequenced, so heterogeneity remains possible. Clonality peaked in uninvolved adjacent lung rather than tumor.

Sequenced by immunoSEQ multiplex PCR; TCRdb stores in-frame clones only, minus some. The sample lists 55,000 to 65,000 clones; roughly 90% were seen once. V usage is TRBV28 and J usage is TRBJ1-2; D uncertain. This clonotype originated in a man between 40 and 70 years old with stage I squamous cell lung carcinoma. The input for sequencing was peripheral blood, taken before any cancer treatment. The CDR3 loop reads CASSLQTSYGYTF. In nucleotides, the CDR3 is TGTGCCAGCAGTTTGCAAACTTCCTATGGCTACACCTTC.